The T cell receptor (beta chain) under discussion was sequenced for a study of spatial heterogeneity in lung cancer. Study details: A module score for T cells, taken from matched bulk RNA-seq, correlated strongly with TCR transcript counts in tumor regions.

V was clipped by 0 bases and J by 4 bases; unmatched bases: 2. The CDR3 has 14 residues. CDR1 and CDR2 from the germline V gene are SGDLS and YYNGEE. Individually, TCR cDNA molecules were each labelled with a unique molecular identifier. In TCRdb, the 5' RACE reads were re-called with MiXCR into one record per CDR3 protein. The table includes 3,400 or so distinct CDR3 sequences, 15% detected once. The time point was: sample taken at primary tumor resection. Untreated early-stage non-small cell lung cancer patients, some 70 in total, were the donors. The sequenced material consisted of unsorted whole RNA from tumor, nontumor lung or frozen PBMC. This clonotype rates as medium-sized. Its antigen is unknown. Findings of the study overall: For expanded intratumoral alpha and beta TCRs, counts tracked tumor mutation counts.

J is TRBJ1-1 and V is TRBV9; TRBD1 matches 8 bases. The origin of this receptor is a female donor with early-stage non-small cell lung cancer. Sequenced material: lung tumor tissue, taken at surgery. CDR3 coding DNA: TGTGCCAGCAGCGTAGGGACAGGGTTCACTGAAGCTTTCTTT. Amino acids: CASSVGTGFTEAFF.